A single sample gave rise to the 5 T cell receptor beta chains below, sequenced in a study of breast tumors, draining lymph nodes, adjacent tissues. TCRdb passed the multiplex PCR reads through MiXCR, listing each CDR3 protein once. The data contain about 21,000 distinct CDR3 sequences, roughly 40% of them singletons. Sequenced input: breast tumor tissue. All receptors come from a female donor with breast cancer. Some clones in this sample may be carry-over from other donors' samples.

A few counts support this clonotype. V is TRBV5-1 and J is TRBJ2-7, with 9 positions matching TRBD1. Germline CDR1 and CDR2: SGHRS and YFSETQ. With 4 bases clipped from V and 4 bases from J, the junction kept 9 bases outside the gene matches. The CDR3 contains 15 residues. Here the CDR3 reads CASSLRHRGQYEQYF. The CDR3 nucleotides are TGCGCCAGCAGCCTCAGGCACAGGGGGCAATACGAGCAGTACTTC.

This clonotype is medium-sized within its sample. The chain employs TRBV5-1 and TRBJ2-7; weak D call: TRBD2 (5 bases). The CDR3 length is 17 residues. CDR1 SGHRS and CDR2 YFSETQ come from the germline V gene. Trimming removed 2 bases at V and 0 bases at J, with 18 bases between. DNA of the CDR3: TGCGCCAGCAGCTTAGGTCGCGGGCAACACAACTCCTACGAGCAGTACTTC. As protein: CASSLGRGQHNSYEQYF. Drawing the rest from reference TRBV5-1 and TRBJ2-7, the complete variable domain is KAGVTQTPRYLIKTRGQQVTLSCSPISGHRSVSWYQQTPGQGLQFLFEYFSETQRNKGNFPGRFSGRQFSNSRSEMNVSTLELGDSALYLCASSLGRGQHNSYEQYFGPGTRLTVT.

V and J are TRBV5-1 and TRBJ1-6; TRBD1 agrees at 7 bases. The CDR3 runs 15 residues. Germline CDR1 SGHRS, CDR2 YFSETQ. CDR3 in DNA: TGCGGCCCTGGACACCGGGACAGAAAGAATTCACCCCTCCACTTT. Translating gives CGPGHRDRKNSPLHF.

This clonotype qualifies as medium-sized. The chain couples TRBV30 to TRBJ1-6; no clear D. V shed 3 bases and J shed 5 bases, with 11 bases lying between them. The CDR3 loop spans 14 amino acids. The germline CDR1 and CDR2 sequences are GTSNPN and SVGIG (reference sequence). CDR3 coding DNA: TGTGCCTGGAGATTGGCAAGTAATAATTCACCCCTCCACTTT. Translated, it gives CAWRLASNNSPLHF.

This sequence joins TRBV30 and TRBJ2-7, with a tentative D call TRBD1 (5 bases). Germline V lookup: CDR1 GTSNPN, CDR2 SVGIG (reference sequence). Trimming pared 7 bases from V and 5 bases from J, leaving 12 bases between. There are 11 residues in the CDR3. CDR3 sequence reads: CAYGHLNEQYF. The CDR3 coding sequence is TGTGCCTACGGACACCTTAACGAGCAGTACTTC.